This TCR beta chain was captured by sequencing in a study of cytomegalovirus exposure and HLA in healthy donors. As to this clone: Antigen unknown.

This CDR3 is 17 amino acids long. Germline CDR1 is SGHAT and CDR2 is FQNNGV. The ends were cut back, 4 bases at V and 3 bases at J, with 19 bases in the middle. Study outcomes and limitations: There were several of the most significant clusters that appeared linked to common viral pathogens in a later analysis. Later examination showed HLA-associated TCR beta chains had greater clonal expansion than equally common others. A later analysis linked around 15,000 TCR beta sequences to HLA alleles at 0.05 false discovery rate. Later genetic work tied a missense DCLRE1C variant to beta-chain V and J trimming.

Primers: 60 Vbeta forward and 13 Jbeta reverse. Sequencing used immunoSEQ multiplex PCR; TCRdb keeps in-frame clones, though not all of them. The sample records approximately 150,000 clones, nearly 80% being singletons. This receptor was taken from a woman aged 40 to 49 in good health and CMV-seronegative. The rearrangement joins TRBV11-2 to TRBJ1-3, with D uncertain. The sequencing input was PBMCs. The CDR3 spells CASSSKTGEGLGNTIYF. The CDR3 nucleotides are TGTGCCAGCAGCTCCAAAACCGGGGAAGGGCTTGGAAACACCATATATTTT.